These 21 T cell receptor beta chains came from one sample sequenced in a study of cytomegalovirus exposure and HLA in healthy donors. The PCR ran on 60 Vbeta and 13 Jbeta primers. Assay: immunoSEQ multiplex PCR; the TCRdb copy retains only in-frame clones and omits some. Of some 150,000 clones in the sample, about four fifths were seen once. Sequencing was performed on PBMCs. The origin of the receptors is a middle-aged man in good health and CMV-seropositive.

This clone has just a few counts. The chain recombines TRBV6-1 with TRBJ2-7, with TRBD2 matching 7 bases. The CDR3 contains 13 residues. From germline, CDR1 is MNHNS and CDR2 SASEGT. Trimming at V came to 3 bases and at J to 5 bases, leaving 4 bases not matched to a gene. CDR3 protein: CASSEREWDEQYF. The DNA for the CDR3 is TGTGCCAGCAGTGAGCGGGAGTGGGACGAGCAGTACTTC.

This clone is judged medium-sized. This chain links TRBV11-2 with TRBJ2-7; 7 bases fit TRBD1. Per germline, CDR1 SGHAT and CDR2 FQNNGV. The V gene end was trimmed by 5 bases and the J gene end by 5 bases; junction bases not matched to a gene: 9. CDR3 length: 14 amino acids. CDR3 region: CASSPRGQYHEQYF. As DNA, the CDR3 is TGTGCCAGCAGCCCCCGGGGACAGTACCACGAGCAGTACTTC.

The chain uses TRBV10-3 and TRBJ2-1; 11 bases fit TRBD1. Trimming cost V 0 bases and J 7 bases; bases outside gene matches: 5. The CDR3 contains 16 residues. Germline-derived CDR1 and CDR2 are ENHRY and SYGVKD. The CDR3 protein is CAISESGQGAGNEQFF. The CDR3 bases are TGTGCCATCAGTGAGTCAGGACAGGGGGCGGGTAATGAGCAGTTCTTC.

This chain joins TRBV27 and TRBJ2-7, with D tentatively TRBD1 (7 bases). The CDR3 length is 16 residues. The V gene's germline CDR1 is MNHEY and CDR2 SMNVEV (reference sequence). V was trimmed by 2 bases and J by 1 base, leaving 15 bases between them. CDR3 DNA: TGTGCCAGCAGTTTAAAGGTGGCAGGGGGGTCCTACGAGCAGTACTTC. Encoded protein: CASSLKVAGGSYEQYF.

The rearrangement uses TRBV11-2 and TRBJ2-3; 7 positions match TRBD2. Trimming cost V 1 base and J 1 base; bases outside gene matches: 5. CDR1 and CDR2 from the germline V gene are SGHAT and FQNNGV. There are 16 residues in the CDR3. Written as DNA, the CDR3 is TGTGCCAGCAGCTTAGGTGGGCTAGCGGGCACAGATACGCAGTATTTT. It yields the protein CASSLGGLAGTDTQYF.

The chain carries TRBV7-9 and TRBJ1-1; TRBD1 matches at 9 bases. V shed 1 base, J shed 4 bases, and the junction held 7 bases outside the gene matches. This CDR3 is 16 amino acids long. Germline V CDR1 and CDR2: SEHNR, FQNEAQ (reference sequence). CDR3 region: CASSLGIGQGFTEAFF. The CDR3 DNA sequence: TGTGCCAGCAGCTTAGGTATTGGACAGGGGTTCACTGAAGCTTTCTTT. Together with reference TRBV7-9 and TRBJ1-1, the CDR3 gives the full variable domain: DTGVSQNPRHKITKRGQNVTFRCDPISEHNRLYWYRQTLGQGPEFLTYFQNEAQLEKSRLLSDRFSAERPKGSFSTLEIQRTEQGDSAMYLCASSLGIGQGFTEAFFGQGTRLTVV.

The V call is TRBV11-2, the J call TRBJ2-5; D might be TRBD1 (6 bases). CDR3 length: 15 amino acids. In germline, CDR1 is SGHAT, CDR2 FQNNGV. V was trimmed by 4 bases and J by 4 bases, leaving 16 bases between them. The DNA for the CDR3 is TGTGCCAGCAGCTCTCATGAGGACAGCGGAGAGACCCAGTACTTC. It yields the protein CASSSHEDSGETQYF.

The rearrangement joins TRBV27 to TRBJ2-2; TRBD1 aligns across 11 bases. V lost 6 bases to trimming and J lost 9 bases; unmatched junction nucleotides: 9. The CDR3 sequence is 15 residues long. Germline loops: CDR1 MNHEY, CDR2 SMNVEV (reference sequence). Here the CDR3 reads CASSPDRGQWRELFF. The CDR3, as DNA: TGTGCCAGCAGCCCGGACAGGGGGCAGTGGAGGGAGCTGTTTTTT.

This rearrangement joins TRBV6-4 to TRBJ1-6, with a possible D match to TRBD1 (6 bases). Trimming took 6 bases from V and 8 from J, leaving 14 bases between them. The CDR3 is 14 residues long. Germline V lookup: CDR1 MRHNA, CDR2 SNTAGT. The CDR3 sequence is CASSEQGGDSPLHF. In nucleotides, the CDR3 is TGTGCCAGCAGCGAACAGGGTGGTGATTCACCCCTCCACTTT.

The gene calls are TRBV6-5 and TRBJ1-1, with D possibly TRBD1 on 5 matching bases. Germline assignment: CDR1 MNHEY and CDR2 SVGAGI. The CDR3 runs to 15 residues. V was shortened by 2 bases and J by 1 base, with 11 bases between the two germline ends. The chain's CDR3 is CASSYTQRGNTEAFF. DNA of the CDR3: TGTGCCAGCAGTTACACCCAAAGGGGGAACACTGAAGCTTTCTTT.

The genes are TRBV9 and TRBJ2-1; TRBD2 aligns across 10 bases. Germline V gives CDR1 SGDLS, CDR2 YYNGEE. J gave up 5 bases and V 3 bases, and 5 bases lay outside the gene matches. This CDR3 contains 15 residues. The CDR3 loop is CASSASGSGNNEQFF. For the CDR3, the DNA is TGTGCCAGCAGCGCTAGCGGGAGTGGAAACAATGAGCAGTTCTTC.

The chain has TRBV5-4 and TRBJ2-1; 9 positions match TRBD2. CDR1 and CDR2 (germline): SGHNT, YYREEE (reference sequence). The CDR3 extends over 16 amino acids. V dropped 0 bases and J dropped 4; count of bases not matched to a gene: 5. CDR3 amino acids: CASSLGGSGSYNEQFF. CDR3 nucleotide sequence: TGTGCCAGCAGCTTGGGAGGTAGCGGGAGTTACAATGAGCAGTTCTTC.

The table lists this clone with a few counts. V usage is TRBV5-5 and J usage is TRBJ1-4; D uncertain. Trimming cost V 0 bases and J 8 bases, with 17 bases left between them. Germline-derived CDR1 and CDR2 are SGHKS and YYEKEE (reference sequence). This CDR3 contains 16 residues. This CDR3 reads CASSLATWGGGEKLFF. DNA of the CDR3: TGTGCCAGCAGCTTGGCCACATGGGGAGGAGGGGAAAAACTGTTTTTT.

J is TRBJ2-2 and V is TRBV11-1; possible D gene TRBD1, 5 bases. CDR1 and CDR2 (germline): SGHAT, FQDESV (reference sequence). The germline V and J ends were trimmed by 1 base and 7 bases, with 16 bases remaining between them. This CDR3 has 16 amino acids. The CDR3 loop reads CASSLEVHRSVGELFF. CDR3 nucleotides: TGTGCCAGCAGCTTAGAGGTACACAGGTCCGTCGGGGAGCTGTTTTTT.

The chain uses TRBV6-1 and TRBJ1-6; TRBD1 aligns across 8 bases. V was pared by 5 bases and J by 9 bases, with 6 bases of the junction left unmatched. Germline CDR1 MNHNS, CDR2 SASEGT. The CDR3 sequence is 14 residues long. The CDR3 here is CASSTTGVGSPLHF. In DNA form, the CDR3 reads TGTGCCAGCAGTACGACAGGGGTCGGTTCACCCCTCCACTTT.

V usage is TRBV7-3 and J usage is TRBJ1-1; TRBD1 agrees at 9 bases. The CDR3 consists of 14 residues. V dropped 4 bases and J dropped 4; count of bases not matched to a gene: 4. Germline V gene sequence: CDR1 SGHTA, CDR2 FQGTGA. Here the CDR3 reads CASSSGDRVTEAFF. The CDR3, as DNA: TGTGCCAGCAGCTCTGGGGACAGGGTCACTGAAGCTTTCTTT. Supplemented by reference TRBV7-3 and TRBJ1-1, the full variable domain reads GAGVSQTPSNKVTEKGKYVELRCDPISGHTALYWYRQSLGQGPEFLIYFQGTGAADDSGLPNDRFFAVRPEGSVSTLKIQRTERGDSAVYLCASSSGDRVTEAFFGQGTRLTVV.

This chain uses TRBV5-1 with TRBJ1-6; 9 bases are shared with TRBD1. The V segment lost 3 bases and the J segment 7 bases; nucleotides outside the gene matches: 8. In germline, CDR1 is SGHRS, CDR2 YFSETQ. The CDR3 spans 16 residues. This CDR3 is CASSSTGTGRNSPLHF. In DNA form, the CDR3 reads TGCGCCAGCAGCTCCACCGGGACAGGGAGGAATTCACCCCTCCACTTT.

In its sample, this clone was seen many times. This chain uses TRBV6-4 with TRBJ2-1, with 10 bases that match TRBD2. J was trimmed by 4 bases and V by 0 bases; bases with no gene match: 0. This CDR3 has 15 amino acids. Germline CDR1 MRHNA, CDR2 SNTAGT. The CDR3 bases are TGTGCCAGCAGTGACTCGACTAGCGGGTACAATGAGCAGTTCTTC. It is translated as CASSDSTSGYNEQFF.

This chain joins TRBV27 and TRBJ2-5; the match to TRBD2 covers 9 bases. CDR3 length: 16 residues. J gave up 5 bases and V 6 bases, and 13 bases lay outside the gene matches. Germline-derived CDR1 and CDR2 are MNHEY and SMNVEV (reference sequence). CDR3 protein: CASRLGGTSPAETQYF. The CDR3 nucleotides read TGTGCCAGCAGGCTCGGGGGGACTAGCCCGGCGGAGACCCAGTACTTC.

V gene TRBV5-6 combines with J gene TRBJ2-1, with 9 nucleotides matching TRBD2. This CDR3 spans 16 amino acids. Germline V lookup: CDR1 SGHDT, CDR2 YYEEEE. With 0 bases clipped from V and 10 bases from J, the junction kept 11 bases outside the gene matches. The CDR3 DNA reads TGTGCCAGCAGCTTGGGTGGGACTGGCGGGAGGGGGGAGCAGTTCTTC. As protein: CASSLGGTGGRGEQFF.

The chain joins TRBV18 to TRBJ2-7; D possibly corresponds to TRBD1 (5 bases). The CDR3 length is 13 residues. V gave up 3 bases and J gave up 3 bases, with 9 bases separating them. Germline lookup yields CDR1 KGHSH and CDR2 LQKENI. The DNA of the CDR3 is TGTGCCAGCTCACCCCAGGACAACTACGAGCAGTACTTC. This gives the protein CASSPQDNYEQYF.